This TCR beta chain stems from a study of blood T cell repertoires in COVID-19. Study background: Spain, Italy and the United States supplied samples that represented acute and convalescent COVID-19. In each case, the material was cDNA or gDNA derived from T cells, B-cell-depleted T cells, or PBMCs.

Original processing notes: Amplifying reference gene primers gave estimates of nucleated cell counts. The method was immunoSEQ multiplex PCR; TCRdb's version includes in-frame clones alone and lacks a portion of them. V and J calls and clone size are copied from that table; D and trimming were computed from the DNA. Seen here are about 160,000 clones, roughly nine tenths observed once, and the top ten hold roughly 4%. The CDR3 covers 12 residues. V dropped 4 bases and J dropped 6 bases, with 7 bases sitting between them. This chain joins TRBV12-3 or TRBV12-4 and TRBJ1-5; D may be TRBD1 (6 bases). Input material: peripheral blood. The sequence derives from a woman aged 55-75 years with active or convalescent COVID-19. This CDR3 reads CASSSGVQPQHF. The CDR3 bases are TGTGCCAGCAGTTCAGGGGTTCAGCCCCAGCATTTT.